This TCR beta chain comes out of a study of lung T cells in sarcoidosis with Löfgren's syndrome. Study-wide background: Löfgren's syndrome patients were the main repertoire analysis focus. Study findings and constraints: Löfgren's syndrome patients reportedly showed greatest TRAV12-1 and TRBV2 expansion versus controls. Paired TRAV12-1/TRBV2 TCRs showed CDR3 homology and preferential pairing. Shared TRAV12-1 and TRBV2 CDR3 motifs across Löfgren's syndrome patients reportedly suggested public CD4+ TCRs.

In TCRdb, the reads were re-called with MiXCR into one record per CDR3 protein. The repertoire holds roughly 63,000 distinct CDR3 sequences, with over 20% as singletons. This clonotype was counted between two and nine times. Its antigen remains unidentified. Germline values: CDR1 SQVTM, CDR2 ANQGSEA. The CDR3 spans 13 residues. Trimming stripped 6 bases from V and 3 bases from J, with 14 bases between. This receptor was obtained from a human donor with sarcoidosis (Löfgren's syndrome or another form), or a control subject (not recorded which). The sequenced sample consisted of CD4+ T cells from PBMCs. The V gene is TRBV29-1, the J gene TRBJ2-5; D is uncertain. The CDR3 DNA reads as TGCAGCGTACCACCCGGGTCGGAAGAGACCCAGTACTTC. Residues: CSVPPGSEETQYF.